This T cell receptor beta chain was captured by sequencing in a study of long-term antiretroviral therapy in people with HIV. With respect to this clone: The antigen is unknown.

Germline assignment: CDR1 SGHNT and CDR2 YENEEA. J gave up 4 bases and V 1 base, and 4 bases lay outside the gene matches. The CDR3 loop spans 15 amino acids. Before DNA extraction, roughly 0.85-10 million cryopreserved PBMC were held in the samples. Sequencing relied on immunoSEQ assay v3.0, run at survey level. Using immunoSEQ multiplex PCR, the repertoire was profiled, and TCRdb retains in-frame clones only, with some absent. The sample has about 26,000 clones, 86% seen once; the top ten hold around 4.8%. Overall study findings and caveats: Documentation of ART adherence, viral resistance or therapy changes was absent. Versus controls, repertoires in people with HIV had narrower CDR3 length ranges.

This TCR was sampled from a man between 35 and 55 years old with HIV. This specimen was unsorted PBMCs, taken just over 2.6 years after starting antiretroviral therapy. V and J are TRBV11-3 and TRBJ2-3; 8 bases align to TRBD2. The CDR3 sequence: CASSLAGGGADTQYF. CDR3 DNA: TGTGCCAGCAGCTTAGCGGGAGGGGGAGCAGATACGCAGTATTTT.